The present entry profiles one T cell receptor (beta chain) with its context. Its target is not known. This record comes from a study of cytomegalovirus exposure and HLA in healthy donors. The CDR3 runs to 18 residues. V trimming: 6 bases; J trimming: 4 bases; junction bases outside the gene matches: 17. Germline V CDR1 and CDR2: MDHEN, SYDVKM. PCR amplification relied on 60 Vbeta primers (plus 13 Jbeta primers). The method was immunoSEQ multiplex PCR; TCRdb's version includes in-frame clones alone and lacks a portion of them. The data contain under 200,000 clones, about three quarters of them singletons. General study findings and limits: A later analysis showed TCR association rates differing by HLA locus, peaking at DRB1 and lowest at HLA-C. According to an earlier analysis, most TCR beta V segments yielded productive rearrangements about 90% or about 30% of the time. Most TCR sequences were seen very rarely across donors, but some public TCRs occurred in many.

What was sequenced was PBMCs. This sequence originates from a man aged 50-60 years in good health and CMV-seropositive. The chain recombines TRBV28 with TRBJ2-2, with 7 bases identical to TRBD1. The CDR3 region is CASRPVRQGRRGTGELFF. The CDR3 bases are TGTGCCAGCAGACCGGTCAGACAGGGTCGACGGGGCACCGGGGAGCTGTTTTTT.